This is a list of T cell receptor beta chains from one sample in a study of Ad26.COV2.S vaccination and SARS-CoV-2 variants. Profiling relied on immunoSEQ multiplex PCR, and the TCRdb table lists in-frame clones only, not all of them. This sample yields approximately 480,000 clones, of which approximately 90% are seen a single time; roughly 13% belongs to the top ten. The sequenced sample was peripheral blood, obtained in a trial of Ad26.COV2.S vaccine versus placebo. Receptors were obtained from a person between 18 and 60 years old who received the Ad26.COV2.S COVID-19 vaccine or a placebo. Both conserved end residues are trimmed from each CDR3. Each record gives: V gene, clone size, CDR3 protein. Expanded clones are given a class, and other clones once, few, many or no size at all.

V: TRBV18
size: -
CDR3: ASSPPGRNTEAF

V: TRBV11-2
size: once
CDR3: ASSVQGGLNTEAF

V: TRBV30
size: few
CDR3: AWGGANYGYT

V: TRBV5-4
size: -
CDR3: ASSTGAGDRGEQY

V: TRBV29-1
size: -
CDR3: SAGQTNQPQH

V: TRBV4-2
size: -
CDR3: ASSQEQGNQPQH

V: TRBV28
size: -
CDR3: ASLSGNTGELF

V: TRBV24-1
size: -
CDR3: ATSDPGSSYEQY

V: TRBV7-8
size: -
CDR3: ASSPKRDEWFADTQY

V: TRBV24-1
size: -
CDR3: ATSDPIAGQETQY

V: TRBV27
size: -
CDR3: ASSFHRGIVVTEAF

V: TRBV19
size: -
CDR3: ASRADRGSYNEQF

V: TRBV2
size: -
CDR3: ASRSRDYQETQY

V: TRBV5-6
size: -
CDR3: ASSPLDRGGSSGANVLT

V: TRBV19
size: -
CDR3: ASSITGQGMVRETQY

V: TRBV10-3
size: -
CDR3: AISETSGGETQY

V: TRBV7-3
size: -
CDR3: ASSLLGQGGTGELF

V: TRBV7-2
size: -
CDR3: ASSRTSGDSYEQY

V: TRBV9
size: once
CDR3: ASSAVDNYGYT

V: TRBV9
size: -
CDR3: ASSTGGYEQF

V: TRBV28
size: -
CDR3: ASSSGQGSPY

V: TRBV28
size: -
CDR3: ASIASAANYGYT

V: TRBV2
size: -
CDR3: ASSGAEVDEKLF

V: TRBV29-1
size: -
CDR3: SVDSGVAYEQY

V: TRBV9
size: -
CDR3: ASSVMPGQGSSPLH

V: TRBV5-4
size: -
CDR3: ASSAARDRTTNEKLF

V: TRBV29-1
size: few
CDR3: SVEVGRGERGYT

V: TRBV28
size: -
CDR3: ASSADTQATEAF

V: TRBV11-3
size: -
CDR3: ASSQGLAEGDNEQF

V: TRBV21-1
size: -
CDR3: ASSSHRGPFNEQF

V: TRBV5-1
size: -
CDR3: ASSGQGAYEQY

V: TRBV7-2
size: -
CDR3: ASSPRTSGSLGDTQY

V: TRBV28
size: -
CDR3: AGGTGLKPKY

V: TRBV30
size: -
CDR3: AWSAPGQSAEQY

V: TRBV10-3
size: -
CDR3: AISEGRNAIYNEQF

V: TRBV11-2
size: -
CDR3: ASSLEGLSSYEQY

V: TRBV6-6
size: -
CDR3: ASKAGQGHYEQY

V: TRBV6-4
size: once
CDR3: ASSESGGEQF

V: TRBV3-1/TRBV3-2
size: -
CDR3: ASSQGWSNQPQH

V: TRBV9
size: -
CDR3: ASSPGGRTPLH

V: TRBV4-3
size: -
CDR3: ASSVLEGTYNEQF

V: TRBV27
size: -
CDR3: ASSLYPDRGGHEQF

V: TRBV5-6
size: -
CDR3: ASSLDARDTEAF

V: TRBV27
size: -
CDR3: ASSLSPGGRGPTQPQH

V: TRBV18
size: -
CDR3: ASSEKPNTEAF

V: TRBV6-5
size: once
CDR3: ASSYDRNYEQY

V: TRBV7-9
size: few
CDR3: ASSLEGERETQY

V: TRBV5-1
size: few
CDR3: ASSRNLPGDGYT

V: TRBV19
size: -
CDR3: ASSRPPDRGLSGANVLT

V: TRBV4-2
size: -
CDR3: ASSQDGGKEQPQH